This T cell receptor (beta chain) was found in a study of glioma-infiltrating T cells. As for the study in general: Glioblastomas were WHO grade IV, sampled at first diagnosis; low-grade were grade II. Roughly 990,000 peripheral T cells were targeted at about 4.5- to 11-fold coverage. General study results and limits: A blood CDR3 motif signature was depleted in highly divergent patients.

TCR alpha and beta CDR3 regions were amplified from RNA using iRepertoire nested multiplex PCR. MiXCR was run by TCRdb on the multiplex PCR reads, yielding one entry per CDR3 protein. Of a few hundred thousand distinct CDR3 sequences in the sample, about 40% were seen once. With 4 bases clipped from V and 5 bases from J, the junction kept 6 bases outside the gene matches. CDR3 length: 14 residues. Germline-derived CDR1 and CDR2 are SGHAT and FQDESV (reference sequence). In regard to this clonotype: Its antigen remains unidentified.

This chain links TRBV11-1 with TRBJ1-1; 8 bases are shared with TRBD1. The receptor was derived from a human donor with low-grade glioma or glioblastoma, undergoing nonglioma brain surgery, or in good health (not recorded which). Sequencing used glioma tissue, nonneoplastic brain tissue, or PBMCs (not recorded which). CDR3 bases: TGTGCCAGCAGCTGGGCGACAGGGGCGACTGAAGCTTTCTTT. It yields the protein CASSWATGATEAFF. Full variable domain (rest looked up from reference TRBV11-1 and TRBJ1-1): EAEVAQSPRYKITEKSQAVAFWCDPISGHATLYWYRQILGQGPELLVQFQDESVVDDSQLPKDRFSAERLKGVDSTLKIQPAELGDSAMYLCASSWATGATEAFFGQGTRLTVV.